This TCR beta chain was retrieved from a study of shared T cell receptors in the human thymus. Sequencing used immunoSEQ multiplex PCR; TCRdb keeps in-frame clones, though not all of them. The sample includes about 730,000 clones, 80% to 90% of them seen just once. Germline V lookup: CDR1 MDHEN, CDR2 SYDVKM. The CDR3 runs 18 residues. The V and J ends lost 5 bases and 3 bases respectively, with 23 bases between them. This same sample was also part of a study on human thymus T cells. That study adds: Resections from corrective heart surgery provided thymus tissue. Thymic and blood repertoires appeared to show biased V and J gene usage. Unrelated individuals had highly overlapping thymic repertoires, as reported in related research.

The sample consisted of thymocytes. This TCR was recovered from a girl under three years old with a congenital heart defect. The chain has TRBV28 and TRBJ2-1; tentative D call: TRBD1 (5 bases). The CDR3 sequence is CASSDRPEERFLYNEQFF. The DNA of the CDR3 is TGTGCCAGCAGTGACAGACCCGAGGAGAGATTTCTCTACAATGAGCAGTTCTTC.